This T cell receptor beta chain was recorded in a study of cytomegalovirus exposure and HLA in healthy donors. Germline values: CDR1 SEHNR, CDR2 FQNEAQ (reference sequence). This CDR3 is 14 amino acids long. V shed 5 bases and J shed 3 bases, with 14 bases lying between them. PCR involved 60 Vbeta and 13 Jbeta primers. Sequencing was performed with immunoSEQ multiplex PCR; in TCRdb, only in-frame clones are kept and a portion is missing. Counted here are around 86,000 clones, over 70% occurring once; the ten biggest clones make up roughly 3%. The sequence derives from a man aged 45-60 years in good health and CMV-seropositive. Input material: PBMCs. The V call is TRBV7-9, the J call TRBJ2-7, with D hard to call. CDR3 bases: TGTGCCAGCAGCGAAACGGGTGAGAACTACGAGCAGTACTTC. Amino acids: CASSETGENYEQYF.